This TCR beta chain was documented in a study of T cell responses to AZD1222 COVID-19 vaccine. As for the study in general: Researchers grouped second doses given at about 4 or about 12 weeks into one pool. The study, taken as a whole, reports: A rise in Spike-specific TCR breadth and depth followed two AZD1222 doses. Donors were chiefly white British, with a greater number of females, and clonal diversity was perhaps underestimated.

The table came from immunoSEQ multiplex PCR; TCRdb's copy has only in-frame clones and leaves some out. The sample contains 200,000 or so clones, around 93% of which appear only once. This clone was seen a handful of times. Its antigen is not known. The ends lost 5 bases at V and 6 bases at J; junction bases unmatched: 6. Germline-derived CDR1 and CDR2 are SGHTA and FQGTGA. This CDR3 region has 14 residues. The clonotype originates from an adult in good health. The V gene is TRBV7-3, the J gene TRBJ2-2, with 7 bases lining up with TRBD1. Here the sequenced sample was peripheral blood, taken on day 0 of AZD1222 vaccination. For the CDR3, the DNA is TGTGCCAGCAGCCAAACAGGGGTCCCCGGGGAGCTGTTTTTT. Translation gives CASSQTGVPGELFF.